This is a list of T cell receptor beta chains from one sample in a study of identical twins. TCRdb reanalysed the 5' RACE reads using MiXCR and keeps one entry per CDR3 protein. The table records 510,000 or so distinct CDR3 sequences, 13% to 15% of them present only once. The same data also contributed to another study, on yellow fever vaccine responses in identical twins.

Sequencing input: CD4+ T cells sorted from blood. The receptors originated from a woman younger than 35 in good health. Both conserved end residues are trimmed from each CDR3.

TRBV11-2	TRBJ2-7	ASRPIMIYEQY
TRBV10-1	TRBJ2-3	ASSEYGLARQDTQY
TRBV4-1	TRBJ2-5	ASSQDPPLDRAGAQY
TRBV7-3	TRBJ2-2	ASSLLAGGPDTGELF
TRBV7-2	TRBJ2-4	ASSLGWGGTPEAKNIQY
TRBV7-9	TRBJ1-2	ASSSTGGSVYGYT
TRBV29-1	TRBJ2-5	SVPGATETQY
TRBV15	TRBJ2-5	ATSRELELGGGETQY
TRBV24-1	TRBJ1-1	ATSEGQMSNTEAF
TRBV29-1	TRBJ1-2	SVAANYGYT
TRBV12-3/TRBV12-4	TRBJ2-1	ASSFRTGLAGDKNEQF
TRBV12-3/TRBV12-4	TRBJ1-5	ASSLEQVNQPQH
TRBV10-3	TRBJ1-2	AISEARGLYGYT
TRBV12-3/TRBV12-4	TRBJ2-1	ASSFTSHNEQF
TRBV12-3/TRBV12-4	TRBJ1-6	ASRNTGMRSPLH
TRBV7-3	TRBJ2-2	ASSLTSEWTGELF
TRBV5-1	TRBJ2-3	ASSLRSSGASTDTQY
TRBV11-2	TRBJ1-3	ASSFDRISGNTIY
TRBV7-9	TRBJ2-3	ASTPGGDTQY
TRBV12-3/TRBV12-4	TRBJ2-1	ASSFLATTYNEQF
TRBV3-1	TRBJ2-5	ASSPTWRETQY
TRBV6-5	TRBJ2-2	ASSYMTSGRANTGELF
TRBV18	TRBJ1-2	ASSPGVEKPNYGYT
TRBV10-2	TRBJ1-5	ASSGGVAAEIQPQH
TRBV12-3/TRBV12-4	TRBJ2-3	ASSSRLAGGPADTQY
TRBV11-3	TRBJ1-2	ASSSDRGSYGYT
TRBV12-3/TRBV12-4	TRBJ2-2	ASSSLRGDNTGELF
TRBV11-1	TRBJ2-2	ASSFAGGTNTGELF
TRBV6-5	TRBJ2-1	ASSLDSGGGIEQF
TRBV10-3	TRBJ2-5	AISDGPSSSETQY
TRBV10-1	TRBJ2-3	ASSGLGGLDTQY
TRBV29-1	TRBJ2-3	SVGQDGTDTQY
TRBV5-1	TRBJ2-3	ASSLGGTDYTDTQY
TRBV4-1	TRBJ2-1	ASSQSGYGYNEQF
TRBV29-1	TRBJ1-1	SAGHLNTEAF
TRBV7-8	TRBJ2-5	ASSQTRTSGGEETQY
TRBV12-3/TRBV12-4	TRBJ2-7	ASSFWGVRNEQY
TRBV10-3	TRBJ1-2	AINEENYGYT
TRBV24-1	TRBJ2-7	ATSGPGASYEQY
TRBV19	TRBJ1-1	ASRWGQGGTEAF
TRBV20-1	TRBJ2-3	SARRGPPSTDTQY
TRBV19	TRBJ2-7	ASSMGRTSYEQY
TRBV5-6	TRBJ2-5	ASSGGLFGTQETQY
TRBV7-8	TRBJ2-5	ASSSGLAGRLETQY
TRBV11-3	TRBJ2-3	ASSLDRDGSKLTQY
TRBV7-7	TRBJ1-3	ASSLRSAIY
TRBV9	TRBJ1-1	ASSVGSRETEAF
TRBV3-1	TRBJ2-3	ASSQGRGGLTDTQY